This TCR beta chain was retrieved from a study of shared clonotypes between healthy human individuals. Sequencing was performed with immunoSEQ multiplex PCR; in TCRdb, only in-frame clones are kept and a portion is missing. This sample has about 1.1 million clones, with 75% to 85% found just once. The study, taken as a whole, reports: A reduction in generation probabilities was seen for non-shared clonotypes relative to those shared by all four donors. A handful of donors shared approximately 5% of their naive CD4 clonotypes.

Details on this clone: Its matching antigen is unknown.

Germline CDR1 is LGHNA and CDR2 is YNFKEQ. The CDR3 length is 14 residues. The ends were cut back, 0 bases at V and 1 base at J, with 6 bases in the middle. Material for sequencing was memory CD4+ T cells from PBMCs. The sample's subset: CD45RA-negative fraction. The sequence derives from a man aged 18 to 29 in good health. Some clones in this sample may be carry-over from other donors' samples. The rearrangement links TRBV4-2 to TRBJ1-1; D not resolved. The CDR3 sequence is CASSQEGRNTEAFF. DNA of the CDR3: TGTGCCAGCAGCCAAGAGGGCAGGAACACTGAAGCTTTCTTT.